This TCR beta chain is drawn from a study of control samples from healthy donors and cancer patients. Clones were sequenced by immunoSEQ multiplex PCR, and TCRdb holds only the in-frame ones, with some missing. The sample contains about 120,000 clones, approximately 90% of which appear only once. The sequenced sample consisted of blood. This receptor was obtained from a woman aged 18-29 years in good health.

CDR3 DNA: TGTGCCAGCAGCCTGGACAGGTCGCGACAGCATTTCTTT. Translated, it gives CASSLDRSRQHFF. The chain employs TRBV14 and TRBJ1-1; 7 bases are shared with TRBD1. Germline values: CDR1 SGHDN, CDR2 FVKESK. The ends lost 4 bases at V and 13 bases at J; junction bases unmatched: 12. This CDR3 region has 13 residues.